This T cell receptor (beta chain) emerged from a study of tumor-infiltrating lymphocytes in primary liver carcinoma. Overall study context: Primary liver carcinoma in the patients was surgically resected.

In the case of this clonotype: Its antigen remains unknown. One end of the junction does not line up with germline, which may come from a read error.

CDR3 size: 15 residues. Germline V gene lookup returns CDR1 LGHNA and CDR2 YNFKEQ. Study findings and constraints: Since sampling was bulk and unsorted, CD4+ and CD8+ repertoires were not compared.

Synthesis of TCR beta cDNA was carried out from 500 ng total RNA with a constant-region primer. ARM-PCR, slightly modified, supplied the TCR beta libraries through three nested multiplex PCR rounds. Running 10 cycles apiece, the first two PCR rounds relied on TRBV1-TRBV30 forward primers together with a C-beta reverse primer. TCRdb reprocessed the multiplex PCR reads via MiXCR and lists one record per CDR3 protein. The top ten hold about 7.1% of the sample, which has approximately 210,000 distinct CDR3 sequences, roughly 61% seen once. It was unsorted whole blood that yielded blood RNA, and germline DNA was also extracted. Treatment-naive at the time, the patients had chronic HBV infection.

V and J are TRBV4-2 and TRBJ1-2; possibly TRBD1 for D (6 bases). The clonotype originates from a woman in her fifties or sixties with primary liver carcinoma and hepatitis B virus infection. What was sequenced was peripheral blood. CDR3 sequence (DNA): TGTGCCTGCAGCCCTCGGGGTGGCAGGGGATATGGCTACACCTTC. Encoded protein: CACSPRGGRGYGYTF.